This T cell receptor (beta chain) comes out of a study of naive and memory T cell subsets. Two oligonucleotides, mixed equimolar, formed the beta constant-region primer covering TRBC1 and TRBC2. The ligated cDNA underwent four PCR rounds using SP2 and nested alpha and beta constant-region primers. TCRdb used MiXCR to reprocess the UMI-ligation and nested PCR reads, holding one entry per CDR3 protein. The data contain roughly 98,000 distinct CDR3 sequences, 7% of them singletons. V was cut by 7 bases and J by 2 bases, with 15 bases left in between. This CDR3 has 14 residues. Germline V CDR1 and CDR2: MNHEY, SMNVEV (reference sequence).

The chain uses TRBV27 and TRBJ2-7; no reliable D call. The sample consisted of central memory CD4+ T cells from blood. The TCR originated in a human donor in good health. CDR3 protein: CASNRAPGPYEQYF. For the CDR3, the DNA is TGTGCCAGCAATCGGGCCCCGGGCCCCTACGAGCAGTACTTC.